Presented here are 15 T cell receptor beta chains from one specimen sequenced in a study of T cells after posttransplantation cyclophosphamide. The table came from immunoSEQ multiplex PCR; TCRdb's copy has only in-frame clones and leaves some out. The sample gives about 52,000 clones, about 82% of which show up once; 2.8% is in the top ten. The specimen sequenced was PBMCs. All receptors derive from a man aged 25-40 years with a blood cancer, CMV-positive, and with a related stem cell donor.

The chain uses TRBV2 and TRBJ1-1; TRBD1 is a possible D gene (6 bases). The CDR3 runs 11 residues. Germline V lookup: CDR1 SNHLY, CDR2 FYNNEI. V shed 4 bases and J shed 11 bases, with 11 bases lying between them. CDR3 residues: CASSVAGAAFF. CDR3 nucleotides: TGTGCCAGCAGTGTGGCAGGGGCTGCTTTCTTT.

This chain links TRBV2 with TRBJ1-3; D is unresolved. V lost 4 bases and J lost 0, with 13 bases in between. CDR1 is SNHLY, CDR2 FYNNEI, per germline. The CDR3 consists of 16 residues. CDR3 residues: CASSGNSPYSGNTIYF. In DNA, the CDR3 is TGTGCCAGCAGTGGGAACAGCCCTTACTCTGGAAACACCATATATTTT.

DNA for the CDR3: TGTGCCAGCAGGGACATCCAGGGGCGGTACACTGAAGCTTTCTTT. Amino acid sequence: CASRDIQGRYTEAFF. The J gene is TRBJ1-1, the V gene TRBV6-5; tentatively, D is TRBD1 (6 bases). Germline CDR1 MNHEY, CDR2 SVGAGI. V was trimmed by 6 bases and J by 3 bases, leaving 17 bases between them. The CDR3 has 15 amino acids.

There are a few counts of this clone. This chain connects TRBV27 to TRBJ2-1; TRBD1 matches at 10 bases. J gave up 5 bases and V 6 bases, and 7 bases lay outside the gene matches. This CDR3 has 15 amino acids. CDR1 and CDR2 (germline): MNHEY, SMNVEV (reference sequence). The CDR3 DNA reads TGTGCCAGCAGAGAACTGGGACAGGGGAACAATGAGCAGTTCTTC. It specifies CASRELGQGNNEQFF.

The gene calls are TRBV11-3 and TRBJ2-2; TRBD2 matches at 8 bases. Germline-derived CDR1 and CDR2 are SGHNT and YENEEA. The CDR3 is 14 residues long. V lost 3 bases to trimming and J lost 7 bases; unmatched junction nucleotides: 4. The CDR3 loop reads CASSFSGSFGELFF. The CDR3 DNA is TGTGCCAGCAGCTTCAGCGGGAGCTTCGGGGAGCTGTTTTTT.

The CDR3 DNA is TGTGCCAGCAGCTTGCGACAGGGGGGTGGAGATACGCAGTATTTT. Protein sequence: CASSLRQGGGDTQYF. The V gene is TRBV5-6, the J gene TRBJ2-3; TRBD1 matches 9 bases. Trimming cost V 1 base and J 5 bases; bases outside gene matches: 5. Germline V gene lookup returns CDR1 SGHDT and CDR2 YYEEEE. The CDR3 contains 15 residues.

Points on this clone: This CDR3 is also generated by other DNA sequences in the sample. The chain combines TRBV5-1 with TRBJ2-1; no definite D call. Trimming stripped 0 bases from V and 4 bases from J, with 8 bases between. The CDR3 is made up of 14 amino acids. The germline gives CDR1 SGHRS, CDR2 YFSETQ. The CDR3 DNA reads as TGCGCCAGCAGCTTGGCTAGTGGTTACAATGAGCAGTTCTTC. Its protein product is CASSLASGYNEQFF.

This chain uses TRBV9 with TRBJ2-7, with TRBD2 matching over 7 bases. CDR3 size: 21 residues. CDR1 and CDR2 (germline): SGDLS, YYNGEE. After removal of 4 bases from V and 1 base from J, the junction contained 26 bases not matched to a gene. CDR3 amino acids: CASSPSPWEGLTNERSYEQYF. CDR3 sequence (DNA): TGTGCCAGCAGCCCAAGCCCCTGGGAGGGACTAACTAACGAGAGATCCTACGAGCAGTACTTC.

The CDR3 sequence is CASSPQTGQGEQYF. The CDR3 DNA reads as TGTGCCAGCTCACCCCAGACAGGACAAGGGGAGCAGTACTTC. The V and J genes are TRBV18 and TRBJ2-7; TRBD1 might be the D (6 bases). CDR1 and CDR2 from the germline V gene are KGHSH and LQKENI. This CDR3 comprises 14 residues. V lost 3 bases and J 7 bases, leaving 16 bases between the germline ends.

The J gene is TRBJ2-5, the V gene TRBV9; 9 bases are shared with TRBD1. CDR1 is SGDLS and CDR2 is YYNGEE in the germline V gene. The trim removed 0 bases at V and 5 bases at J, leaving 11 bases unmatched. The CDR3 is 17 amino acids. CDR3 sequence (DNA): TGTGCCAGCAGCGTAGGACTAGGACAGGGGTTAGGGGAGACCCAGTACTTC. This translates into CASSVGLGQGLGETQYF.

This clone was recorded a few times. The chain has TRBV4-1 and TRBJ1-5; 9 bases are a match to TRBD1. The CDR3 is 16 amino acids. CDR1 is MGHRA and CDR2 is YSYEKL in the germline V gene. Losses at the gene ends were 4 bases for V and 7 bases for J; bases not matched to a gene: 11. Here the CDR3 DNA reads TGCGCCAGCAGCCTACAGACAGGGGGTAAGGGACAGCCCCAGCATTTT. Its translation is CASSLQTGGKGQPQHF.

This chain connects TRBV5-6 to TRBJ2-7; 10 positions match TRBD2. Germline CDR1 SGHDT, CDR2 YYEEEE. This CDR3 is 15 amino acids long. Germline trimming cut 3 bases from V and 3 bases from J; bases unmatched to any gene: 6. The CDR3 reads CASSSLAGGHYEQYF. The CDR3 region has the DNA TGTGCCAGCAGCTCATTAGCGGGAGGCCACTACGAGCAGTACTTC.

CDR3 sequence: CASSRDNPHTDTQYF. Written as DNA, the CDR3 is TGCGCCAGCAGCAGGGACAATCCACACACAGATACGCAGTATTTT. The chain joins TRBV5-1 to TRBJ2-3; possible D gene TRBD1, 6 bases. The CDR3 totals 15 residues. V gave up 4 bases and J gave up 2 bases, with 14 bases separating them. Germline V gives CDR1 SGHRS, CDR2 YFSETQ.

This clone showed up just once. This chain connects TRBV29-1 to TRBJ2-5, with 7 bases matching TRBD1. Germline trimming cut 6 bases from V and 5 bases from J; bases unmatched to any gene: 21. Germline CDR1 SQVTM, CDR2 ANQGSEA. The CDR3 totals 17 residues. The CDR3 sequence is CSVDGTDGRPPRETQYF. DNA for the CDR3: TGCAGCGTAGACGGGACAGACGGACGTCCCCCACGGGAGACCCAGTACTTC.

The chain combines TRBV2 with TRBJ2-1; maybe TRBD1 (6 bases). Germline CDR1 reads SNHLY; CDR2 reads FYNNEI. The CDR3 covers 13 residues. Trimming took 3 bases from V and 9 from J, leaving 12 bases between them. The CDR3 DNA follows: TGTGCCAGCAGTGACCGGACCAGGGGTGAGCAGTTCTTC. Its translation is CASSDRTRGEQFF.